This paragraph covers one T cell receptor beta chain sequence. This clonotype turned up a few times. Its antigen is currently not known. No much larger clone exists at a distance of one base, and base qualities are not known. This entry belongs to a study of T-cell memory formation after mild COVID-19 (dated by TCRdb to 2020 to 2022). Describing the broader study: TCR sequence clusters from the two donors were largely donor specific. In a couple of donors, T-cell clones that expanded and contracted after mild COVID-19 were tracked by sequencing TCRalpha and TCRbeta repertoires over time. Two young, previously healthy adult volunteers, one female and one male, were included in the cohort.

Ficoll-Paque density gradient centrifugation was the method used to isolate PBMCs. Between the V and J ends, shortened by 6 bases and 4 bases respectively, the junction contains 15 bases. The CDR3 goes from the cysteine to the phenylalanine over 14 residues. Just CDR3 DNA is preserved here, 42 bases in frame from base 1. From the germline V gene, CDR1 is SGHTA and CDR2 is FQGNSA. What the study reported, not specific to this receptor: The detection of some responding clones in pre-infection memory suggests that pre-existing cross-reactive memory T cells joined the SARS-CoV-2 response. Clones contracting from day 15 to 85 had balanced CD4/CD8 phenotypes, while a second wave expanding from day 15 to 37 was biased towards CD4+. The second-wave clones that peaked on day 37 were not confirmed to be SARS-CoV-2 specific. Contracting CD4+ clones were located mainly in the CM and EM memory subsets, whereas CD8+ clones were found to be enriched in EMRA. The study included only a couple of mild cases, and larger cohorts that include severe cases with pre-infection samples were judged to be necessary.

The sequencer listed for this sample is Illumina NovaSeq 6000. TCRalpha and TCRbeta cDNA libraries were built by 5'RACE with constant-segment primers, adding sample barcodes and unique molecular identifiers. Trizol reagent was used to extract RNA from every sample. The libraries were amplified in two PCR steps, and the second step added a second sample barcode and Illumina TruSeq adapters. Sequencing of libraries was performed on an Illumina NovaSeq with 2 x 150 bp paired-end reads. The authors' pipeline ran thus. With migec v1.2.7, reads were demultiplexed and then collapsed into UMI-guided consensus sequences. With mixcr v2.1.11, UMI consensuses were aligned to TRA and TRB V and J templates and assembled into clonotypes. Expanded or contracted clonotypes were those called significant by both edgeR and NoisET, with noise models trained on biological replicates. edgeR calls used a false discovery rate-adjusted p below 0.01 and a log2 fold-change threshold of 1. As an exploratory analysis of dynamics, max-normalized trajectories of the 1000 most abundant clonotypes were examined by PCA with hierarchical clustering. The CD4 or CD8 phenotype of responding clones was assigned using the separately sequenced CD4+ and CD8+ repertoires. TCRdb's own reprocessing of the public reads used fastp at Q25 and MiXCR and kept productive beta chains. Rows with a matching CDR3 protein are joined into one entry that keeps the most common DNA and genes. The V and J calls were determined by TCRdb, not by the authors. Here the sample has hundreds of thousands of distinct CDR3 sequences; 15% to 20% occur a single time. The leading ten clones occupy roughly 12% of the sample.

Input material: PBMCs or a T cell subset sorted from them (not recorded which). This receptor was obtained from an adult woman who had mild COVID-19 (a few samples of this study predate the infection). The sample titles of this study are shuffled in the database, so cell type and time point are left out; the donor was told from shared clones. Recombination joined TRBV7-2 with TRBJ1-1; tentative D gene TRBD1, with 6 bases matching. The nucleotides read TGTGCCAGCAGTTTTACAGGGATGGGCACTGAAGCTTTCTTT. Its translation is CASSFTGMGTEAFF.